The rows below give T cell receptor beta chains drawn from one sample of a study of shared clonotypes between healthy human individuals. Using immunoSEQ multiplex PCR, the repertoire was profiled, and TCRdb retains in-frame clones only, with some absent. The sample comprises about 380,000 clones, around 96% of which are singletons, and about 0.34% rests with the top ten. The sequencing sample was made of memory CD8+ T cells sorted from blood. These receptors were taken from a man aged 30 to 39 in good health. CDR3s include the opening cysteine and the closing phenylalanine or tryptophan. The D gene is left open where the match is weak. The size of a clone is reported for some rows only, either as once, few or many, or as a class for expanded clones.

>-|TRBD1|TRBV18|TRBJ2-7
CASSPGQGSDEQYF
TGTGCCAGCTCACCAGGACAGGGATCGGACGAGCAGTACTTC
>-|TRBD1|TRBV14|TRBJ1-1
CASSQIPGQGWNTEAFF
TGTGCCAGCAGCCAAATCCCGGGACAGGGTTGGAACACTGAAGCTTTCTTT
>-|-|TRBV6-8|TRBJ1-2
CASSYPKTGTNYGYTF
TGTGCCAGCAGTTACCCCAAGACGGGTACTAACTATGGCTACACCTTC
>once|TRBD1|TRBV19|TRBJ1-2
CASSIGQDRTYGYTF
TGTGCCAGTAGTATAGGCCAGGACAGGACATATGGCTACACCTTC
>-|-|TRBV5-4|TRBJ2-2
CASSRIGAGELFF
TGTGCCAGCAGCAGGATAGGGGCCGGGGAGCTGTTTTTT
>-|-|TRBV10-3|TRBJ2-1
CAISESQPYNEQFF
TGTGCCATCAGTGAGTCACAGCCCTACAATGAGCAGTTCTTC
>-|-|TRBV11-1|TRBJ2-3
CASSLARDTQYF
TGTGCCAGCAGCTTAGCTAGAGATACGCAGTATTTT
>-|-|TRBV28|TRBJ2-5
CASSWAWSSASTGETQYF
TGTGCCAGCAGTTGGGCATGGTCTAGCGCTAGTACTGGGGAGACCCAGTACTTC
>-|TRBD1|TRBV7-6|TRBJ2-1
CASSLQGANNEQFF
TGTGCCAGCAGCTTACAGGGGGCGAACAATGAGCAGTTCTTC
>-|-|TRBV4-1|TRBJ2-2
CASSQDRGSMYTGELFF
TGCGCCAGCAGCCAAGATCGGGGTAGCATGTACACCGGGGAGCTGTTTTTT
>-|-|TRBV15|TRBJ2-2
CATRGPGPTGELFF
TGTGCCACCCGGGGCCCGGGGCCCACCGGGGAGCTGTTTTTT
>-|-|TRBV5-1|TRBJ2-5
CASSSTGHKTQETQYF
TGCGCCAGCAGCTCCACGGGACACAAAACCCAAGAGACCCAGTACTTC
>-|-|TRBV7-2|TRBJ2-7
CASSPDYEQYF
TGTGCCAGCAGCCCAGACTACGAGCAGTACTTC
>-|TRBD2|TRBV12-5|TRBJ2-1
CASGFRPLAGLAGGPPYNEQFF
TGTGCTAGTGGTTTCCGACCCCTAGCGGGGCTAGCGGGAGGGCCCCCCTACAATGAGCAGTTCTTC
>-|-|TRBV28|TRBJ2-3
CASSPPSTDTQYF
TGTGCCAGCAGTCCCCCTAGCACAGATACGCAGTATTTT
>-|-|TRBV6-6|TRBJ2-3
CASSRGLTDTQYF
TGTGCCAGCAGCAGGGGCCTCACAGATACGCAGTATTTT
>-|-|TRBV7-3|TRBJ2-1
CASSFFGSSYNEQFF
TGTGCCAGCAGCTTCTTCGGGAGCTCCTACAATGAGCAGTTCTTC
>-|-|TRBV7-6|TRBJ2-7
CASSGGYYEQYF
TGTGCCAGCAGCGGTGGATACTACGAGCAGTACTTC
>-|-|TRBV4-1|TRBJ1-3
CASSTFRGPGNTIYF
TGCGCCAGCAGTACTTTTCGGGGCCCGGGAAACACCATATATTTT
>-|-|TRBV4-1|TRBJ2-2
CASSQEDSSGELFF
TGCGCCAGCAGCCAAGAGGATAGTTCCGGGGAGCTGTTTTTT
>-|TRBD1|TRBV28|TRBJ2-7
CASIRDSSYEQYF
TGTGCCAGCATCCGGGACAGCTCCTACGAGCAGTACTTC
>-|-|TRBV5-1|TRBJ1-4
CASSLTGTNEKLFF
TGCGCCAGCAGCTTGACAGGGACTAATGAAAAACTGTTTTTT
>-|-|TRBV7-9|TRBJ2-2
CASSLEPNTGELFF
TGTGCCAGCAGCTTAGAACCGAACACCGGGGAGCTGTTTTTT
>-|-|TRBV6-5|TRBJ1-5
CASSRDTYQPQHF
TGTGCCAGCAGCCGGGACACCTATCAGCCCCAGCATTTT
>-|-|TRBV9|TRBJ2-1
CASQRATYNEQFF
TGTGCCAGTCAACGGGCGACATACAATGAGCAGTTCTTC
>once|TRBD1|TRBV6-5|TRBJ2-3
CASSYRQGVGIDTQYF
TGTGCCAGCAGTTACCGTCAGGGGGTCGGAATAGATACGCAGTATTTT
>once|-|TRBV14|TRBJ2-2
CASSLTGSGELFF
TGTGCCAGCAGCCTCACAGGGTCCGGGGAGCTGTTTTTT
>-|TRBD2|TRBV10-1|TRBJ2-1
CASSERASGRGEQFF
TGCGCCAGCAGTGAGCGAGCTAGCGGGAGAGGTGAGCAGTTCTTC
>once|-|TRBV29-1|TRBJ2-5
CSQVGFGETQYF
TGCAGCCAGGTAGGATTTGGAGAGACCCAGTACTTC
>-|-|TRBV7-9|TRBJ2-2
CASSLQGTGELFF
TGTGCCAGCAGCTTGCAGGGCACCGGGGAGCTGTTTTTT
>-|TRBD2|TRBV19|TRBJ2-7
CASSPGLGPYEQYF
TGTGCCAGTAGTCCCGGACTAGGACCCTACGAGCAGTACTTC
>-|TRBD2|TRBV11-3|TRBJ2-6
CASSLDPSGSSGANVLTF
TGTGCCAGCAGCTTAGATCCTAGCGGGAGCTCTGGGGCCAACGTCCTGACTTTC
>once|TRBD2|TRBV4-2|TRBJ2-4
CASSQDPGGRVNKNIQYF
TGTGCCAGCAGCCAAGATCCGGGCGGGAGGGTAAACAAAAACATTCAGTACTTC
>-|-|TRBV6-1|TRBJ2-2
CASSESRGELFF
TGTGCCAGCAGTGAATCACGCGGGGAGCTGTTTTTT
>-|-|TRBV7-9|TRBJ1-6
CASSLDGNNSPLHF
TGTGCCAGCAGCCTTGACGGGAATAATTCACCCCTCCACTTT